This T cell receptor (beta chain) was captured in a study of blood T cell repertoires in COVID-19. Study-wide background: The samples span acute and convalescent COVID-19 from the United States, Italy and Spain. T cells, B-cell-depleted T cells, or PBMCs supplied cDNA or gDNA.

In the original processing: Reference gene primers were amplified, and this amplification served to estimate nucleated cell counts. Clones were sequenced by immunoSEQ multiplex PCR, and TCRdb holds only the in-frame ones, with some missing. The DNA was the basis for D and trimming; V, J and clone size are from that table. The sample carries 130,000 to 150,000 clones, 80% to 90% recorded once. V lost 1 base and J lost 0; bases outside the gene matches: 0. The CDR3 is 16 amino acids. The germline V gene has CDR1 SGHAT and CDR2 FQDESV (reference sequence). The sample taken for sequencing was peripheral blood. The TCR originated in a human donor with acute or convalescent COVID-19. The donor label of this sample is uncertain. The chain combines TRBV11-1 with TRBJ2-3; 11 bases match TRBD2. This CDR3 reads CASSLVAGGSTDTQYF. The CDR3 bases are TGTGCCAGCAGCTTAGTAGCGGGGGGGAGCACAGATACGCAGTATTTT.